This TCR beta chain originates from a study of shared clonotypes between healthy human individuals. Study-wide context: Each donor's CD4 naive and CD4 memory cells filled three plates apiece, CD8 naive two, and CD8 memory one.

The CDR3 has 15 amino acids. J gave up 4 bases and V 4 bases, and 7 bases lay outside the gene matches. The V gene's germline CDR1 is SGHRS and CDR2 YFSETQ. Running of the assay took place at deep level. When replicate PCRs were run on sorted subsets, they used 200 ng DNA, tens of thousands of T cell genomes. Only in-frame clones appear in the TCRdb table, and some are missing; sequencing was by immunoSEQ multiplex PCR. This sample carries approximately 810,000 clones, more than 85% of them seen once, and the ten largest clones take 24%. It was CD45RO-negative cells, positively selected for CCR7, that made up naive CD8 cells, with terminally differentiated effector memory CD45RA+ cells excluded. Healthy HIV-negative adults with no recent acute infections or vaccinations were recruited as donors.

The genes are TRBV5-1 and TRBJ2-2; TRBD1 agrees at 7 bases. The sequence was collected from a man aged 25-45 years in good health. Sequencing was carried out using naive CD8+ T cells sorted from blood. This CDR3 is CASSADRSSTGELFF. CDR3 DNA: TGCGCCAGCAGCGCGGACAGGAGTTCCACCGGGGAGCTGTTTTTT.